This TCR beta chain emerged from a study of cytomegalovirus exposure and HLA in healthy donors. About the research overall: Approximately 180 million T cells yielded 90 million to 130 million unique TCR beta sequences, as an earlier analysis found.

Only one count was recorded for this clone. Researchers ran the PCR with 60 Vbeta and 13 Jbeta primers. Clones were sequenced by immunoSEQ multiplex PCR, and TCRdb holds only the in-frame ones, with some missing. This sample carries 110,000 to 150,000 clones, around 75% of them seen once, and the ten largest clones take about 3.4%. Germline CDR1 SGHAT, CDR2 FQNNGV. J was trimmed by 6 bases and V by 4 bases; bases with no gene match: 1. The CDR3 is made up of 13 amino acids. The origin of this receptor is a female donor in good health and CMV-seronegative. The specimen was PBMCs. The gene calls are TRBV11-2 and TRBJ2-2; the match to TRBD2 covers 8 bases. In DNA, the CDR3 is TGTGCCAGCAGCTCCGGGAGGGCCGGGGAGCTGTTTTTT. Translation gives CASSSGRAGELFF.